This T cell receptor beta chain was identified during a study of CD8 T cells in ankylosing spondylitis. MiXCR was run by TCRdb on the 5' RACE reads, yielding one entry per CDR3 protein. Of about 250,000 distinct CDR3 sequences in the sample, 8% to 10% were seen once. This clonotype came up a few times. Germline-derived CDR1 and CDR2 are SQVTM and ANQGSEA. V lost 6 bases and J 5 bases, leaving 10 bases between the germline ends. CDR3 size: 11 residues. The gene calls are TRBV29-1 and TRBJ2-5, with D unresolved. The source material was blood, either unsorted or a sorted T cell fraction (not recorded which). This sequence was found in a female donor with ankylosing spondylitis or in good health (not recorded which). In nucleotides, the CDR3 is TGCAGCGTGGACCTGGGGGAGACCCAGTACTTC. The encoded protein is CSVDLGETQYF. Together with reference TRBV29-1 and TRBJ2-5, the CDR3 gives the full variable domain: SAVISQKPSRDICQRGTSLTIQCQVDSQVTMMFWYRQQPGQSLTLIATANQGSEATYESGFVIDKFPISRPNLTFSTLTVSNMSPEDSSIYLCSVDLGETQYFGPGTRLLVL.